One and the same sample provided the 18 T cell receptor beta chains below, sequenced in a study of blood T cell repertoires in COVID-19. Sequenced by immunoSEQ multiplex PCR; TCRdb stores in-frame clones only, minus some. The data hold 220,000 or so clones, with around 87% observed a single time. The sequencing sample was made of PBMCs or T cells enriched from blood (not recorded which). The receptor set was obtained from a man aged 30 to 39 who had been exposed to COVID-19.

V gene TRBV20-1 combines with J gene TRBJ1-2; D is undetermined. The CDR3 is made up of 10 amino acids. CDR1 and CDR2 (germline): DFQATT, SNEGSKA (reference sequence). CDR3: CYSRALGYTF. The CDR3 DNA sequence: TGCTACAGTCGCGCGTTAGGCTACACCTTC.

CDR3 in DNA: TGTGCCAGCAGTGGAGAGGCGACTGGGACCGGGGAGCTGTTTTTT. It yields the protein CASSGEATGTGELFF. This chain connects TRBV2 to TRBJ2-2; the D is unclear. The V end lost 4 bases, the J end lost 5 bases, and 14 bases lay between the germline ends. CDR3 length: 15 residues. Germline V gene lookup returns CDR1 SNHLY and CDR2 FYNNEI.

CDR3 DNA sequence: TGTGCCAGCAGACTAGGCATAGCTAACTATGGCTACACCTTC. Encoded protein: CASRLGIANYGYTF. The rearrangement uses TRBV6-5 and TRBJ1-2; D ambiguous. The CDR3 contains 14 residues. The V gene's germline CDR1 is MNHEY and CDR2 SVGAGI. V dropped 6 bases and J dropped 0 bases, with 11 bases sitting between them.

This sequence joins TRBV14 and TRBJ2-5; D possibly corresponds to TRBD2 (5 bases). Germline loops: CDR1 SGHDN, CDR2 FVKESK. CDR3 length: 14 residues. The V end was cut by 5 bases, the J end by 1 base, with 11 bases between. Here the CDR3 reads CASSSFGVQETQYF. As DNA, the CDR3 is TGTGCCAGCAGCTCCTTCGGGGTCCAAGAGACCCAGTACTTC.

The J gene is TRBJ1-1, the V gene TRBV6-5; the D is unclear. The CDR3 sequence is 12 residues long. V was clipped by 2 bases and J by 5 bases, with 6 bases between them. Germline assignment: CDR1 MNHEY and CDR2 SVGAGI. For the CDR3, the DNA is TGTGCCAGCAGTTACGCGGGGACTGAAGCTTTCTTT. Its translation is CASSYAGTEAFF.

V is TRBV5-7 and J is TRBJ2-1; TRBD1 matches 7 bases. TRBV5-7 is placed among ORFs of uncertain function. There are 16 residues in the CDR3. V was pared by 4 bases and J by 4 bases, with 11 bases of the junction left unmatched. This CDR3 reads CASSGRQGMAYNEQFF. The CDR3 region has the DNA TGTGCCAGCAGCGGACGACAGGGAATGGCTTACAATGAGCAGTTCTTC.

This clone was seen only a few times. The V call is TRBV7-2, the J call TRBJ2-5; 7 nucleotides match TRBD1. J was trimmed by 1 base and V by 4 bases; bases with no gene match: 6. Germline V gene sequence: CDR1 SGHTA, CDR2 FQGNSA. CDR3 length: 15 residues. CDR3 nucleotide sequence: TGTGCCAGCAGCTCCCAGACAGGGATCCAAGAGACCCAGTACTTC. Encoded protein: CASSSQTGIQETQYF. Full variable domain (missing parts from reference TRBV7-2 and TRBJ2-5): GAGVSQSPSNKVTEKGKDVELRCDPISGHTALYWYRQSLGQGLEFLIYFQGNSAPDKSGLPSDRFSAERTGGSVSTLTIQRTQQEDSAVYLCASSSQTGIQETQYFGPGTRLLVL.

The chain is built from TRBV7-8 and TRBJ2-7; TRBD1 might be the D (6 bases). Trimming left V 7 bases short and J 2 bases short, with 18 bases between. Germline values: CDR1 SGHVS, CDR2 FQNEAQ. The CDR3 sequence is 15 residues long. CDR3 bases: TGTGCCAGCAAGAGTGCAGGGGTGGGCACCTACGAGCAGTACTTC. Translated, it gives CASKSAGVGTYEQYF.

The chain uses TRBV25-1 and TRBJ1-6; TRBD1 aligns across 9 bases. CDR1 and CDR2 (germline): MGHDK, SYGVNS. The junction had 6 bases not matched to a gene; V was cut back by 2 bases and J by 7 bases. CDR3 size: 16 residues. In DNA form, the CDR3 reads TGTGCCAGCAGTGAAAGACAGGGGGGCATCAATTCACCCCTCCACTTT. Translating gives CASSERQGGINSPLHF.

The chain couples TRBV30 to TRBJ2-5; TRBD2 matches 9 bases. With V trimmed by 4 bases and J by 5 bases, 11 bases remained unmatched. Germline values: CDR1 GTSNPN, CDR2 SVGIG (reference sequence). The CDR3 length is 15 residues. In nucleotides, the CDR3 is TGTGCCTGGAATGCGGGGGGGCTGGCTCGGGAGACCCAGTACTTC. Amino acids: CAWNAGGLARETQYF. Based on the CDR3 plus reference TRBV30 and TRBJ2-5, the full variable domain is SQTIHQWPATLVQPVGSPLSLECTVEGTSNPNLYWYRQAAGRGLQLLFYSVGIGQISSEVPQNLSASRPQDRQFILSSKKLLLSDSGFYLCAWNAGGLARETQYFGPGTRLLVL.

Only a few counts were recorded for this clone. The chain recombines TRBV7-2 with TRBJ1-2; D not resolved. CDR3 length equals 13 residues. The germline V gene encodes CDR1 SGHTA and CDR2 FQGNSA. Between the trimmed V and J ends, which lost 7 bases and 0 bases, there was a span of 9 bases. CDR3 protein: CASTETSNYGYTF. Here the CDR3 DNA reads TGTGCCAGCACCGAGACATCTAACTATGGCTACACCTTC. The full variable domain, completed using reference TRBV7-2 and TRBJ1-2, is GAGVSQSPSNKVTEKGKDVELRCDPISGHTALYWYRQSLGQGLEFLIYFQGNSAPDKSGLPSDRFSAERTGGSVSTLTIQRTQQEDSAVYLCASTETSNYGYTFGSGTRLTVV.

The rearrangement joins TRBV20-1 to TRBJ1-1, with D possibly TRBD1 on 5 matching bases. Trimming stripped 2 bases from V and 9 bases from J, with 10 bases between. This CDR3 is 11 amino acids long. The germline gives CDR1 DFQATT, CDR2 SNEGSKA (reference sequence). The CDR3 DNA reads as TGCAGTGCTAGACTACAGGCGCAAGCTTTCTTT. Its translation is CSARLQAQAFF.

The sample holds one count of this clone. This rearrangement joins TRBV5-5 to TRBJ2-6, with unresolved D. The V gene's germline CDR1 is SGHKS and CDR2 YYEKEE (reference sequence). The CDR3 spans 19 residues. The ends were cut back, 0 bases at V and 2 bases at J, with 18 bases in the middle. CDR3 protein: CASSLAMNRAGTGANVLTF. CDR3 nucleotide sequence: TGTGCCAGCAGCTTGGCCATGAACAGAGCTGGAACTGGGGCCAACGTCCTGACTTTC.

This chain links TRBV6-6 with TRBJ1-5; D is possibly TRBD1 (5 bases). The CDR3 sequence is 17 residues long. Germline V lookup: CDR1 MNHNY, CDR2 SVGAGI (reference sequence). V was shortened by 5 bases and J by 0 bases, with 17 bases between the two germline ends. The CDR3 DNA reads as TGTGCCAGCAGTCCCTCGGGGGGTTTTGGTAGCAATCAGCCCCAGCATTTT. This gives the protein CASSPSGGFGSNQPQHF.

This chain links TRBV30 with TRBJ1-1; D gene uncertain. The CDR3 length is 11 residues. Germline CDR1 is GTSNPN and CDR2 is SVGIG (reference sequence). Trimming pared 5 bases from V and 2 bases from J, leaving 6 bases between. CDR3 amino acids: CAWDINTEAFF. CDR3 in DNA: TGTGCCTGGGACATAAACACTGAAGCTTTCTTT.

The genes are TRBV6-5 and TRBJ2-5, with D possibly being TRBD2 (7 bases). The CDR3 length is 15 residues. In germline, CDR1 is MNHEY, CDR2 SVGAGI. V shed 7 bases and J shed 1 base, with 16 bases lying between them. CDR3 protein: CASKGRGALQETQYF. As DNA, the CDR3 is TGTGCCAGCAAAGGACGGGGGGCGCTCCAAGAGACCCAGTACTTC.

This rearrangement joins TRBV6-5 to TRBJ1-2; D gene unclear. Germline-derived CDR1 and CDR2 are MNHEY and SVGAGI. The V end was cut by 0 bases, the J end by 8 bases, with 16 bases between. The CDR3 consists of 15 residues. DNA for the CDR3: TGTGCCAGCAGTTACTCGAGGGTTGAAATAGAGGGCTACACCTTC. Its protein is CASSYSRVEIEGYTF.

V and J are TRBV5-4 and TRBJ1-5; D gene uncertain. The V gene's germline CDR1 is SGHNT and CDR2 YYREEE (reference sequence). V dropped 4 bases and J dropped 8 bases, with 10 bases sitting between them. CDR3 size: 12 residues. The CDR3 coding sequence is TGTGCCAGCAGCCACCCTATTAAGCCCCAGCATTTT. Amino acids: CASSHPIKPQHF.